These T cell receptor beta chains were read from a single sample in a study of blood T cell repertoires in COVID-19. Profiling relied on immunoSEQ multiplex PCR, and the TCRdb table lists in-frame clones only, not all of them. The sample records approximately 310,000 clones, around 84% being singletons. The sequencing sample was made of PBMCs or T cells enriched from blood (not recorded which). These receptor sequences come from a woman aged 25 to 39 who had been exposed to COVID-19. Both conserved end residues are part of each CDR3. The D gene is left open where the match is weak. A row's size may be missing; if present it is once, few, many or a size class.

D,size,V,J,CDR3,DNA
.,few,TRBV27,TRBJ1-5,CASSQTGPLPNQPQHF,TGTGCCAGCAGTCAGACAGGTCCTCTACCAAATCAGCCCCAGCATTTT
.,.,TRBV10-1,TRBJ2-7,CASSTPGLDEQYF,TGCGCCAGCAGTACGCCGGGGTTGGACGAGCAGTACTTC
.,.,TRBV10-1,TRBJ2-1,CASSPQRGANNEQFF,TGCGCCAGCAGTCCTCAACGGGGGGCGAACAATGAGCAGTTCTTC
.,.,TRBV5-1,TRBJ1-4,CASSFYGRGEKLFF,TGCGCCAGCAGCTTCTACGGACGGGGTGAAAAACTGTTTTTT
TRBD1,once,TRBV18,TRBJ1-6,CASSAGQGIDSPLHF,TGTGCCAGCTCAGCGGGACAGGGGATCGATTCACCCCTCCACTTT
.,.,TRBV7-3,TRBJ1-1,CASSPRGGGEAFF,TGTGCCAGCAGCCCTCGGGGCGGGGGTGAAGCTTTCTTT
TRBD2,.,TRBV2,TRBJ2-2,CASSGAGTRNTGELFF,TGTGCCAGCAGTGGGGCCGGGACTAGAAACACCGGGGAGCTGTTTTTT
TRBD2,.,TRBV11-1,TRBJ2-1,CASRATSGSQDEQFF,TGTGCCAGCAGGGCGACTAGCGGATCCCAGGATGAGCAGTTCTTC
TRBD1,.,TRBV6-5,TRBJ1-2,CASGTGSNYGYTF,TGTGCCAGTGGGACAGGCTCTAACTATGGCTACACCTTC
TRBD2,once,TRBV15,TRBJ2-7,CATSREGGTYEQYF,TGTGCCACCAGCAGAGAGGGGGGGACCTACGAGCAGTACTTC
.,.,TRBV28,TRBJ1-5,CASSLNAGAASNQPQHF,TGTGCCAGCAGTTTGAACGCAGGGGCGGCTAGCAATCAGCCCCAGCATTTT
.,.,TRBV7-9,TRBJ1-2,CASKDSPYNYGYTF,TGTGCCAGCAAGGATAGCCCCTACAACTATGGCTACACCTTC
TRBD2,.,TRBV5-1,TRBJ2-1,CASSFFSGRENEQFF,TGCGCCAGCAGCTTCTTTAGCGGGAGGGAAAATGAGCAGTTCTTC
TRBD1,.,TRBV6-5,TRBJ1-6,CASRGTGNNSPLHF,TGTGCCAGCAGGGGGACAGGGAATAATTCACCCCTCCACTTT
TRBD2,.,TRBV30,TRBJ2-5,CAWSVRGGETQYF,TGTGCCTGGAGTGTACGGGGGGGAGAGACCCAGTACTTC
.,.,TRBV19,TRBJ2-3,CASRRLEGDTQYF,TGTGCCAGTAGGCGGCTTGAGGGAGATACGCAGTATTTT
.,.,TRBV18,TRBJ2-7,CASSSPPRQDQNNYEQYF,TGTGCCAGCTCATCCCCACCGCGCCAGGATCAGAACAACTACGAGCAGTACTTC
.,once,TRBV3-1/TRBV3-2,TRBJ2-2,CASSQAGATGELFF,TGTGCCAGCAGCCAGGCAGGGGCCACCGGGGAGCTGTTTTTT
.,.,TRBV11-2,TRBJ1-2,CASSPNGLLYTF,TGTGCCAGCAGTCCGAATGGACTCTTATACACCTTC
TRBD1,.,TRBV5-8,TRBJ1-1,CASSTTRQGISEAFF,TGTGCCAGCAGCACTACCCGACAGGGTATCTCTGAAGCTTTCTTT